Listed here are 23 T cell receptor beta chains from one sample, sequenced in a study of shared clonotypes between healthy human individuals. The assay was immunoSEQ multiplex PCR, and TCRdb's table has in-frame clones only and misses some. The sample records about 2.3 million clones, just over 90% being singletons. The sequencing input was naive CD4+ T cells from PBMCs. Indicated subset: CD45RA+ positively selected. The source is a young man in good health. Some clones in this sample may be carry-over from other donors' samples.

V and J are TRBV7-2 and TRBJ2-2; D remains unclear. The CDR3 loop spans 11 amino acids. The germline V gene encodes CDR1 SGHTA and CDR2 FQGNSA. Trimming took 5 bases from V and 7 from J, leaving 5 bases between them. CDR3 amino acids: CASSPFGELFF. The CDR3 DNA follows: TGTGCCAGCAGCCCGTTCGGGGAGCTGTTTTTT.

Notes on this clone: Other DNA sequences in this specimen translate into the identical CDR3. The CDR3 bases are TGTGCCAGCAGTTTCGGTTATGGCTACACCTTC. The encoded protein is CASSFGYGYTF. The chain recombines TRBV28 with TRBJ1-2; no definite D call. The CDR3 has 11 residues. In germline, CDR1 is MDHEN, CDR2 SYDVKM. Trimming shortened V by 3 bases and J by 5 bases, and 4 bases separated the two germline ends.

The CDR3 here is CASTKIPTGTGGFNYGYTF. In DNA form, the CDR3 reads TGTGCCAGCACTAAAATACCCACCGGGACAGGGGGCTTTAACTATGGCTACACCTTC. This chain links TRBV7-2 with TRBJ1-2; TRBD1 aligns across 12 bases. Germline CDR1 SGHTA, CDR2 FQGNSA. Unmatched junction bases numbered 16, after V lost 7 bases and J lost 1 base. CDR3 length equals 19 residues. The variable domain in full, completed from reference TRBV7-2 and TRBJ1-2, reads GAGVSQSPSNKVTEKGKDVELRCDPISGHTALYWYRQSLGQGLEFLIYFQGNSAPDKSGLPSDRFSAERTGGSVSTLTIQRTQQEDSAVYLCASTKIPTGTGGFNYGYTFGSGTRLTVV.

This chain joins TRBV10-3 and TRBJ2-5, with 7 bases that match TRBD1. V trimming: 4 bases; J trimming: 5 bases; junction bases outside the gene matches: 4. The CDR3 covers 13 residues. Germline loops: CDR1 ENHRY, CDR2 SYGVKD. The CDR3 DNA is TGTGCCATCAGTGCAGGGGGTATGGAGACCCAGTACTTC. Amino acids: CAISAGGMETQYF.

The V call is TRBV25-1, the J call TRBJ1-3, with TRBD1 identical over 8 bases. Germline CDR1 and CDR2: MGHDK and SYGVNS. With V trimmed by 1 base and J by 0 bases, 5 bases remained unmatched. There are 17 residues in the CDR3. CDR3 region: CASSEFQGAISGNTIYF. CDR3 in DNA: TGTGCCAGCAGTGAATTTCAGGGGGCTATCTCTGGAAACACCATATATTTT.

The chain links TRBV5-1 to TRBJ2-2; D is perhaps TRBD1 or TRBD2 (5 bases each). Germline CDR1 and CDR2: SGHRS and YFSETQ. The CDR3 extends over 15 amino acids. With 4 bases removed from V and 6 bases from J, the gap between germline ends came to 16 bases. In DNA, the CDR3 is TGCGCCAGCAGCCTGTCGCTAGAGGGGCCCGGGGAGCTGTTTTTT. Translated, it gives CASSLSLEGPGELFF.

Here the CDR3 reads CASSFGNSNQPQHF. The CDR3, as DNA: TGTGCCAGCAGTTTTGGCAACTCCAATCAGCCCCAGCATTTT. This chain joins TRBV27 and TRBJ1-5; D is undetermined. V lost 3 bases, J lost 3 bases, and 9 bases lay in between. The CDR3 covers 14 residues. The germline CDR1 and CDR2 sequences are MNHEY and SMNVEV (reference sequence).

As concerns this clone: The sample carries other DNA sequences with the same CDR3. The chain combines TRBV5-1 with TRBJ2-3; possible D gene TRBD2, 7 bases. The CDR3 is 14 amino acids. Germline V gene lookup returns CDR1 SGHRS and CDR2 YFSETQ. V lost 2 bases to trimming and J lost 2 bases, with 9 bases between them. The CDR3 DNA follows: TGCGCCAGCAGCTTAGGGGGGGTCACAGATACGCAGTATTTT. Translated, it gives CASSLGGVTDTQYF.

The chain employs TRBV6-1 and TRBJ1-1; unclear D gene. Trimming cost V 7 bases and J 1 base, with 13 bases left between them. Germline CDR1 MNHNS, CDR2 SASEGT. The CDR3 is 14 residues long. CDR3 sequence reads: CASTRPGPNTEAFF. The CDR3 bases are TGTGCCAGCACCCGGCCGGGTCCGAACACTGAAGCTTTCTTT.

J is TRBJ2-7 and V is TRBV2; tentatively, D is TRBD1 (5 bases). The CDR3 consists of 13 residues. Trimming cost V 5 bases and J 8 bases, with 16 bases left between them. Looked up from germline, CDR1 is SNHLY and CDR2 is FYNNEI. The CDR3 spells CASSSNLQGKQYF. CDR3 coding DNA: TGTGCCAGCAGTTCTAACCTCCAGGGAAAGCAGTACTTC.

The chain has TRBV18 and TRBJ2-7, with D unresolved. The CDR3 spans 15 residues. V was cut by 3 bases and J by 3 bases, with 15 bases left in between. CDR1 is KGHSH and CDR2 is LQKENI in the germline V gene. The CDR3 sequence: CASSPSAGLDYEQYF. CDR3 coding DNA: TGTGCCAGCTCACCTTCTGCCGGGCTCGACTACGAGCAGTACTTC.

The CDR3 protein is CASSSGQLSDEQYF. The CDR3 nucleotides are TGTGCCAGCAGCTCCGGACAGCTTAGCGACGAGCAGTACTTC. The genes are TRBV7-8 and TRBJ2-7, with a weak D call TRBD1 (6 bases). Germline CDR1 reads SGHVS; CDR2 reads FQNEAQ. Trimming shortened V by 4 bases and J by 5 bases, and 15 bases separated the two germline ends. The CDR3 length is 14 residues. Looking up the rest from reference TRBV7-8 and TRBJ2-7 gives the full variable domain: GAGVSQSPRYKVAKRGQDVALRCDPISGHVSLFWYQQALGQGPEFLTYFQNEAQLDKSGLPSDRFFAERPEGSVSTLKIQRTQQEDSAVYLCASSSGQLSDEQYFGPGTRLTVT.

This clone was recorded once. The J gene is TRBJ1-3, the V gene TRBV11-2; D not resolved. The CDR3 totals 14 residues. V lost 4 bases, J lost 3 bases, and 10 bases lay in between. From germline, CDR1 is SGHAT and CDR2 FQNNGV. The CDR3 region is CASSSSDGGNTIYF. CDR3 in DNA: TGTGCCAGCAGCTCCTCGGACGGTGGAAACACCATATATTTT.

The chain is built from TRBV18 and TRBJ2-7; maybe TRBD2 (5 bases). The CDR3 sequence is 14 residues long. V lost 2 bases to trimming and J lost 6 bases, with 14 bases between them. The germline gives CDR1 KGHSH, CDR2 LQKENI. In DNA form, the CDR3 reads TGTGCCAGCTCACCATACACTGCCGGGGTCGAGCAGTACTTC. It encodes CASSPYTAGVEQYF.

The gene calls are TRBV5-5 and TRBJ2-7; the D gene is possibly TRBD1 (6 bases). Germline loops: CDR1 SGHKS, CDR2 YYEKEE (reference sequence). The CDR3 loop spans 13 amino acids. V gave up 4 bases and J gave up 5 bases, with 13 bases separating them. CDR3 sequence: CASSGQGINEQYF. As DNA, the CDR3 is TGTGCCAGCAGCGGCCAGGGGATCAACGAGCAGTACTTC.

The CDR3 region is CASSLEAFNTEAFF. The CDR3 DNA reads TGCGCCAGCAGCTTGGAGGCGTTCAACACTGAAGCTTTCTTT. This chain links TRBV5-1 with TRBJ1-1; unclear D gene. The CDR3 extends over 14 amino acids. With 0 bases removed from V and 2 bases from J, the gap between germline ends came to 8 bases. The germline gives CDR1 SGHRS, CDR2 YFSETQ.

The chain recombines TRBV6-1 with TRBJ1-5; 8 bases map to TRBD1. The CDR3 extends over 14 amino acids. The V gene's germline CDR1 is MNHNS and CDR2 SASEGT. The V gene end was trimmed by 7 bases and the J gene end by 7 bases; junction bases not matched to a gene: 9. The CDR3 region has the DNA TGTGCCAGCATGACAGGGGCCCTCGGGCAGCCCCAGCATTTT. Protein sequence: CASMTGALGQPQHF.

The rearrangement joins TRBV28 to TRBJ2-1; either TRBD1 or TRBD2 may supply D (5 bases each). CDR3 length: 13 amino acids. CDR1 is MDHEN and CDR2 is SYDVKM in the germline V gene. V lost 7 bases, J lost 3 bases, and 10 bases lay in between. CDR3 coding DNA: TGTGCCAGCATTGGGACCAGCTACAATGAGCAGTTCTTC. It encodes CASIGTSYNEQFF.

A word on this clone: This sample includes further DNA sequences coding for the same CDR3. This chain uses TRBV30 with TRBJ2-2; D is ambiguous. This CDR3 is built from 13 residues. Germline assignment: CDR1 GTSNPN and CDR2 SVGIG (reference sequence). V lost 3 bases and J lost 2, with 7 bases in between. CDR3 amino acids: CAWSRANTGELFF. CDR3 bases: TGTGCCTGGAGCCGGGCCAACACCGGGGAGCTGTTTTTT.

The V and J genes are TRBV30 and TRBJ2-7; the D gene is possibly TRBD2 (7 bases). The germline V and J ends were trimmed by 6 bases and 5 bases, with 26 bases remaining between them. The germline V gene encodes CDR1 GTSNPN and CDR2 SVGIG (reference sequence). This CDR3 is built from 16 residues. The CDR3 DNA reads TGTGCCTGCCGATTCCGGGGGGCAGGTAGTCCGGACGAGCAGTACTTC. This encodes CACRFRGAGSPDEQYF.

In DNA form, the CDR3 reads TGTGCCAGCAGTGAAGCCCTTATCAGCTACGAGCAGTACTTC. Its translation: CASSEALISYEQYF. The chain carries TRBV6-1 and TRBJ2-7; D gene uncertain. The V gene's germline CDR1 is MNHNS and CDR2 SASEGT. Trimming stripped 0 bases from V and 3 bases from J, with 9 bases between. CDR3 size: 14 residues.

This chain connects TRBV5-1 to TRBJ2-5, with TRBD2 identical over 7 bases. Per germline, CDR1 SGHRS and CDR2 YFSETQ. CDR3 length: 15 residues. V gave up 6 bases and J gave up 4 bases; unmatched junction bases: 12. CDR3 in DNA: TGCGCCAGCATCAAATCGGGAGGTAGCCGAGAGACCCAGTACTTC. Translating it yields CASIKSGGSRETQYF.

The chain uses TRBV5-6 and TRBJ2-7; D may be TRBD1 (5 bases). The V end was cut by 2 bases, the J end by 1 base, with 16 bases between. This CDR3 region has 16 residues. CDR1 SGHDT and CDR2 YYEEEE come from the germline V gene. In DNA, the CDR3 is TGTGCCAGCAGCTTCCCCCGGTTAGCAGGGTCCTACGAGCAGTACTTC. Translating gives CASSFPRLAGSYEQYF.